This T cell receptor beta chain came from a study of blood T cell repertoires in COVID-19. For the study at large: COVID-19 samples from acute and convalescent phases originated in the United States, Italy and Spain. PBMCs, B-cell-depleted T cells, or T cells provided the cDNA or gDNA that made up the material.

In the authors' methods: Reference gene primer amplification yielded estimated nucleated cell counts. TCRdb's table, derived via immunoSEQ multiplex PCR, lists solely in-frame clones and lacks some. Clone size and V and J calls were adopted from that table, with D and trimming inferred from the DNA. The profile shows 150,000 or so clones, roughly 82% of them singletons. Germline values: CDR1 SGHAT, CDR2 FQNNGV. The CDR3 runs to 15 residues. Trimming removed 0 bases at V and 4 bases at J, with 10 bases between. V gene TRBV11-2 combines with J gene TRBJ1-5; D is unclear. This sequence was found in a woman between 65 and 79 years old with acute or convalescent COVID-19. Material: peripheral blood. The CDR3 DNA follows: TGTGCCAGCAGCTTAGATTACAGCTATAATCAGCCCCAGCATTTT. Its protein is CASSLDYSYNQPQHF.